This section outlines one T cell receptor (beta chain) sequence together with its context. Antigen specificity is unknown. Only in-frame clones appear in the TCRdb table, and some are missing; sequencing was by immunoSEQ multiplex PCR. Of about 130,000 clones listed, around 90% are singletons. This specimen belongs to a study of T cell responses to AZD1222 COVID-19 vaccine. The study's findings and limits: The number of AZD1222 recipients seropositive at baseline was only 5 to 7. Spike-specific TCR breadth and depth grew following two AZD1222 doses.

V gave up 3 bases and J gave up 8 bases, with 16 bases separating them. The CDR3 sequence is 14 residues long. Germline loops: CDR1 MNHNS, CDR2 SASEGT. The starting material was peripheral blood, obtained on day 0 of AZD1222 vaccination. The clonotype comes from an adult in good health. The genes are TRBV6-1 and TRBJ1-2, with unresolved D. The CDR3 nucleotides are TGTGCCAGCAGTGACAAGGGATTTTCGCGGGGCTACACCTTC. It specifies CASSDKGFSRGYTF.